These T cell receptor beta chains were read from a single sample in a study of T cell repertoires in cytomegalovirus infection. Antigen specificity for these receptors is unknown. TCRdb reprocessed the reads with MiXCR, giving one entry per CDR3 protein. This sample has approximately 590,000 distinct CDR3 sequences, with approximately 40% found just once. Sequenced here: cultured PBMCs, sampled from culture after CMV antigen stimulation. These receptors came from a human donor in good health (CMV status not recorded). Some clones in this sample may be carry-over from other donors' samples. The CDR3 runs from the conserved cysteine through the conserved F or W. Each record gives: D gene, V gene, clone size, J gene, CDR3 protein, CDR3 DNA. The D gene is left open where the match is weak. Expanded clones get a size class; other rows say once, few or many, or leave the size out.

D: -
V: TRBV19
size: -
J: TRBJ1-2
CDR3: CASSNRNNYGYTF
DNA: TGTGCCAGTAGTAACAGAAATAACTATGGCTACACCTTC

D: -
V: TRBV6-1
size: -
J: TRBJ2-5
CDR3: CASSEYWDGGKETQYF
DNA: TGTGCCAGCAGTGAATACTGGGACGGAGGGAAAGAGACCCAGTACTTC

D: -
V: TRBV7-6
size: few
J: TRBJ1-6
CDR3: CASSLAAGPVNSPLHF
DNA: TGTGCCAGCAGCTTAGCTGCGGGACCGGTAAATTCACCCCTCCACTTT

D: TRBD1
V: TRBV7-4
size: -
J: TRBJ1-3
CDR3: CASSNTGGYTIYF
DNA: TGTGCCAGCAGCAACACAGGGGGGTACACCATATATTTT

D: TRBD2
V: TRBV18
size: once
J: TRBJ2-2
CDR3: CASSPGLALNTGELFF
DNA: TGTGCCAGCTCACCGGGACTAGCCCTTAACACCGGGGAGCTGTTTTTT

D: TRBD1
V: TRBV7-6
size: -
J: TRBJ2-2
CDR3: CASSLQGATGELFF
DNA: TGTGCCAGCAGCTTACAGGGGGCGACCGGGGAGCTGTTTTTT

D: TRBD2
V: TRBV7-6
size: -
J: TRBJ2-1
CDR3: CASSAFSGGTYNEQFF
DNA: TGTGCCAGCAGCGCATTTAGCGGGGGGACCTACAATGAGCAGTTCTTC

D: TRBD2
V: TRBV2
size: -
J: TRBJ2-7
CDR3: CASRQGAGEAYEQYF
DNA: TGTGCCAGCCGGCAGGGCGCGGGAGAGGCCTACGAGCAGTACTTC

D: -
V: TRBV4-2
size: -
J: TRBJ2-7
CDR3: CASSQVGYEQYF
DNA: TGTGCCAGCAGCCAAGTGGGGTACGAGCAGTACTTC

D: -
V: TRBV6-6
size: -
J: TRBJ2-6
CDR3: CASSLLGGSGANVLTF
DNA: TGTGCCAGCAGCCTACTTGGGGGTTCTGGGGCCAACGTCCTGACTTTC

D: -
V: TRBV6-2/TRBV6-3
size: -
J: TRBJ2-1
CDR3: CASSFLGRNEQFF
DNA: TGTGCCAGCAGTTTTTTAGGACGGAATGAGCAGTTCTTC

D: -
V: TRBV7-2
size: -
J: TRBJ1-2
CDR3: CASSPESRFYGYTF
DNA: TGTGCCAGCAGCCCCGAGTCCAGATTCTATGGCTACACCTTC

D: TRBD1
V: TRBV7-8
size: -
J: TRBJ2-3
CDR3: CASSPSGTGGNTQYF
DNA: TGTGCCAGCAGCCCTTCCGGGACAGGGGGTAATACGCAGTATTTT

D: TRBD1
V: TRBV7-2
size: few
J: TRBJ1-2
CDR3: CASSLVWGQGGGYTF
DNA: TGTGCCAGCAGCTTAGTTTGGGGACAGGGGGGTGGCTACACCTTC

D: TRBD1
V: TRBV5-1
size: -
J: TRBJ1-5
CDR3: CASSLGTGDSNQPQHF
DNA: TGCGCCAGCAGCTTGGGGACAGGGGATAGCAATCAGCCCCAGCATTTT

D: -
V: TRBV7-9
size: -
J: TRBJ1-2
CDR3: CASSLAFEGYTF
DNA: TGTGCCAGCAGCCTAGCGTTTGAGGGCTACACCTTC

D: -
V: TRBV12-3/TRBV12-4
size: few
J: TRBJ2-5
CDR3: CASSLYTQETQYF
DNA: TGTGCCAGCAGTTTATATACCCAAGAGACCCAGTACTTC

D: -
V: TRBV7-2
size: -
J: TRBJ2-1
CDR3: CASSWNSGASDEQFF
DNA: TGTGCCAGCAGCTGGAACTCCGGGGCCAGCGATGAGCAGTTCTTC

D: -
V: TRBV4-2
size: few
J: TRBJ1-5
CDR3: CASSPLGREGGNQPQHF
DNA: TGTGCCAGCAGCCCACTGGGTAGAGAGGGGGGCAATCAGCCCCAGCATTTT

D: -
V: TRBV7-8
size: few
J: TRBJ1-6
CDR3: CASSREPTDYNSPLHF
DNA: TGTGCCAGCAGCCGAGAACCGACAGACTATAATTCACCCCTCCACTTT

D: TRBD1
V: TRBV27
size: -
J: TRBJ1-2
CDR3: CASSTGDLNYGYTF
DNA: TGTGCCAGCAGTACAGGGGACCTTAACTATGGCTACACCTTC

D: -
V: TRBV12-3/TRBV12-4
size: -
J: TRBJ2-1
CDR3: CASSLGDTYSYNEQFF
DNA: TGTGCCAGCAGTTTAGGGGACACTTACTCCTACAATGAGCAGTTCTTC

D: TRBD2
V: TRBV20-1
size: -
J: TRBJ2-7
CDR3: CSARGPPLAGISYEQYF
DNA: TGCAGTGCTAGAGGCCCTCCACTAGCGGGAATCTCCTACGAGCAGTACTTC

D: TRBD1
V: TRBV25-1
size: -
J: TRBJ2-5
CDR3: CASSESLGQDTRETQYF
DNA: TGTGCCAGCAGTGAATCCTTGGGACAGGATACGAGAGAGACCCAGTACTTC

D: TRBD1
V: TRBV7-8
size: few
J: TRBJ1-1
CDR3: CASSLQGAILVGAFF
DNA: TGTGCCAGCAGCTTACAGGGGGCAATTTTGGTGGGAGCTTTCTTT

D: -
V: TRBV11-2
size: -
J: TRBJ2-1
CDR3: CASSTQGISSYNEQFF
DNA: TGTGCCAGCAGCACACAGGGTATCAGCTCCTACAATGAGCAGTTCTTC

D: TRBD1
V: TRBV20-1
size: -
J: TRBJ2-5
CDR3: CSASFRGRETQYF
DNA: TGCAGTGCGTCATTCAGGGGGCGGGAGACCCAGTACTTC

D: TRBD1
V: TRBV28
size: -
J: TRBJ2-5
CDR3: CASRTRAYRGTRAQYF
DNA: TGTGCCAGCAGAACCCGAGCCTACAGGGGCACCCGGGCCCAGTACTTC

D: -
V: TRBV12-3/TRBV12-4
size: -
J: TRBJ2-3
CDR3: CASAGSPRDTQYF
DNA: TGTGCCAGCGCCGGCAGCCCTAGGGATACGCAGTATTTT

D: TRBD1
V: TRBV4-3
size: few
J: TRBJ1-1
CDR3: CASSQMPTGTGNTEAFF
DNA: TGCGCCAGCAGCCAGATGCCGACCGGGACAGGGAACACTGAAGCTTTCTTT

D: TRBD2
V: TRBV20-1
size: once
J: TRBJ2-3
CDR3: CSAWEGPTDTQYF
DNA: TGCAGTGCGTGGGAGGGCCCCACAGATACGCAGTATTTT

D: -
V: TRBV11-2
size: few
J: TRBJ2-5
CDR3: CASSLFGGPETQYF
DNA: TGTGCCAGCAGCCTATTTGGGGGCCCTGAGACCCAGTACTTC

D: -
V: TRBV7-2
size: -
J: TRBJ1-2
CDR3: CASSGTRGNYGYTF
DNA: TGTGCCAGCAGCGGTACGAGGGGCAACTATGGCTACACCTTC

D: TRBD1
V: TRBV2
size: once
J: TRBJ2-2
CDR3: CASSKGQGARSGELFF
DNA: TGTGCCAGCAGCAAAGGGCAGGGGGCGAGATCAGGGGAGCTGTTTTTT

D: -
V: TRBV6-5
size: -
J: TRBJ1-2
CDR3: CASSYSNPLVGLRGYTF
DNA: TGTGCCAGCAGTTACTCGAACCCTCTCGTGGGTTTGAGGGGCTACACCTTC

D: TRBD2
V: TRBV7-2
size: -
J: TRBJ2-1
CDR3: CASSQVSVASGGAAEQFF
DNA: TGTGCCAGCAGCCAGGTTTCCGTGGCTAGCGGGGGGGCTGCTGAGCAGTTCTTC

D: -
V: TRBV25-1
size: few
J: TRBJ1-5
CDR3: CASSASDLNQPQHF
DNA: TGTGCCAGCAGTGCCTCAGATCTCAATCAGCCCCAGCATTTT

D: TRBD1
V: TRBV6-1
size: -
J: TRBJ1-2
CDR3: CASRRGTGGVVNYGYTF
DNA: TGTGCCAGCAGACGCGGGACAGGGGGCGTTGTAAACTATGGCTACACCTTC

D: -
V: TRBV19
size: -
J: TRBJ1-6
CDR3: CASSIGSLNSPLHF
DNA: TGTGCCAGTAGTATCGGCAGCCTCAATTCACCCCTCCACTTT

D: TRBD1
V: TRBV28
size: -
J: TRBJ1-2
CDR3: CASSLVGGGYYGYTF
DNA: TGTGCCAGCAGTTTAGTAGGGGGCGGATACTATGGCTACACCTTC

D: -
V: TRBV6-2/TRBV6-3
size: once
J: TRBJ2-1
CDR3: CAAREVGLYEQFF
DNA: TGTGCCGCGAGGGAAGTAGGGTTATATGAGCAGTTCTTC

D: -
V: TRBV6-2/TRBV6-3
size: -
J: TRBJ1-5
CDR3: CASSYSALAQPQHF
DNA: TGTGCCAGCAGTTACTCCGCTCTTGCGCAGCCCCAGCATTTT

D: -
V: TRBV24-1
size: -
J: TRBJ2-1
CDR3: CATSDLNASGSLENEQFF
DNA: TGTGCCACCAGTGATCTGAACGCGTCCGGGTCCTTGGAGAATGAGCAGTTCTTC

D: -
V: TRBV30
size: once
J: TRBJ1-4
CDR3: CAWGRQENEKLFF
DNA: TGTGCCTGGGGCCGACAGGAGAATGAAAAACTGTTTTTT

D: TRBD1
V: TRBV12-3/TRBV12-4
size: few
J: TRBJ1-5
CDR3: CASSWDSRPQHF
DNA: TGTGCCAGCAGCTGGGACAGTCGACCCCAGCATTTT

D: -
V: TRBV29-1
size: few
J: TRBJ2-5
CDR3: CSVERARERSETQYF
DNA: TGCAGCGTTGAACGGGCGAGGGAGAGGAGCGAGACCCAGTACTTC

D: -
V: TRBV12-3/TRBV12-4
size: -
J: TRBJ1-1
CDR3: CASSPGEFTEAFF
DNA: TGTGCCAGCAGTCCAGGGGAGTTCACTGAAGCTTTCTTT

D: TRBD2
V: TRBV6-5
size: -
J: TRBJ2-1
CDR3: CASTPRGGSGRGGEQFF
DNA: TGTGCCAGCACCCCACGGGGGGGTAGCGGGAGAGGTGGTGAGCAGTTCTTC

D: TRBD1
V: TRBV6-1
size: -
J: TRBJ1-1
CDR3: CASSGQGVAFF
DNA: TGTGCCAGCAGTGGACAGGGTGTCGCTTTCTTT

D: TRBD2
V: TRBV9
size: -
J: TRBJ2-5
CDR3: CASSLGLAEGPETQYF
DNA: TGTGCCAGCAGCCTGGGACTAGCGGAAGGGCCGGAGACCCAGTACTTC